A selection of T cell receptor beta chains follows, all from one sample in a study of Graves' ophthalmopathy and Graves' hyperthyroidism. TCRdb re-analysed the multiplex PCR reads in MiXCR, keeping a single row per CDR3 protein. The profile shows about 700,000 distinct CDR3 sequences, 40% of them singletons. Sequencing used peripheral blood. The receptors shown here come from an adult man with Graves' ophthalmopathy. Each CDR3 is given with its conserved first and last residue. A D gene is named only where the DNA matches it firmly. Part of the rows lack a size; the others show once, few, many or a class for expanded clones.

D gene	V gene	J gene	clone size	CDR3 protein	CDR3 DNA
NA	TRBV29-1	TRBJ1-2	many	CSVWPQVDGYTF	TGCAGCGTCTGGCCTCAGGTGGATGGCTACACCTTC
NA	TRBV7-9	TRBJ2-7	NA	CASSSARRLVHEQYF	TGTGCCAGCAGCTCAGCGAGGAGACTAGTCCACGAGCAGTACTTC
NA	TRBV29-1	TRBJ1-2	many	CSVESGAGYTF	TGCAGCGTTGAAAGCGGCGCCGGCTACACCTTC
NA	TRBV7-8	TRBJ2-2	NA	CASSPGVEGELFF	TGTGCCAGCAGTCCCGGGGTTGAAGGGGAGCTGTTTTTT
NA	TRBV7-9	TRBJ2-5	few	CASKGGAGPGTQYF	TGTGCCAGCAAAGGAGGGGCCGGGCCAGGGACCCAGTACTTC
NA	TRBV11-1	TRBJ2-6	once	CASKVISGANVLTF	TGTGCCAGCAAAGTTATCTCTGGGGCCAACGTCCTGACTTTC
TRBD1	TRBV4-2	TRBJ1-6	few	CASSQDRGRSPLHF	TGTGCCAGCAGCCAAGACAGGGGGCGTTCACCCCTCCACTTT
NA	TRBV9	TRBJ1-6	many	CASSVGVGMNSPLHF	TGTGCCAGCAGCGTAGGGGTAGGAATGAATTCACCCCTCCACTTT
TRBD1	TRBV15	TRBJ2-2	many	CATAGTGGSGELFF	TGTGCCACCGCCGGGACAGGGGGATCCGGGGAGCTGTTTTTT
NA	TRBV5-6	TRBJ2-7	few	CASSFSEYYEQYF	TGTGCCAGCAGCTTTAGTGAGTACTACGAGCAGTACTTC
NA	TRBV6-1	TRBJ2-7	few	CASSEAIRREQYF	TGTGCCAGCAGTGAAGCGATCAGGAGAGAGCAGTACTTC
NA	TRBV7-9	TRBJ1-1	NA	CASSRVGGETEAFF	TGTGCCAGCAGCCGGGTGGGAGGGGAGACTGAAGCTTTCTTT
NA	TRBV12-3/TRBV12-4	TRBJ1-2	few	CASSYGSSGGYTF	TGTGCCAGCAGTTACGGTTCGTCGGGGGGCTACACCTTC
TRBD1	TRBV19	TRBJ2-7	many	CASSRTGGTYEQYF	TGTGCCAGTAGTCGGACAGGGGGTACCTACGAGCAGTACTTC
NA	TRBV5-5	TRBJ1-5	many	CASSPTGLQPQHF	TGTGCCAGCAGCCCGACAGGCCTTCAGCCCCAGCATTTT
NA	TRBV28	TRBJ1-4	NA	CASSFWPGNEKLFF	TGTGCCAGCAGTTTTTGGCCGGGTAATGAAAAACTGTTTTTT
NA	TRBV9	TRBJ2-3	NA	CASSVDPGVGTQYF	TGTGCCAGCAGCGTAGACCCCGGGGTTGGTACGCAGTATTTT
TRBD2	TRBV10-3	TRBJ2-7	NA	CASSSRGGGPTEQYF	TGTGCCAGCTCCTCCCGGGGGGGGGGACCTACAGAGCAGTACTTC
NA	TRBV7-6	TRBJ1-5	many	CASSFLGGNQPQHF	TGTGCCAGCAGCTTCCTAGGAGGGAATCAGCCCCAGCATTTT
TRBD2	TRBV20-1	TRBJ2-7	NA	CSASGTSGRLSSEQYF	TGCAGTGCTTCCGGGACTAGCGGGCGGCTCTCCTCCGAGCAGTACTTC
NA	TRBV25-1	TRBJ1-2	NA	CASSSGQLPYGGYTF	TGTGCCAGCAGCTCGGGACAATTGCCGTATGGTGGCTACACCTTC
NA	TRBV11-2	TRBJ2-7	NA	CASSPGGGGTYEQYF	TGTGCCAGCAGCCCTGGGGGCGGGGGAACCTACGAGCAGTACTTC
NA	TRBV11-2	TRBJ1-2	NA	CASSPAARYGYTF	TGTGCCAGCAGCCCCGCCGCTCGTTATGGCTACACCTTC
TRBD2	TRBV28	TRBJ2-5	NA	CASSGPSGRGWETQYF	TGTGCCAGCAGTGGCCCCAGCGGGAGGGGTTGGGAGACCCAGTACTTC
TRBD1	TRBV24-1	TRBJ1-5	many	CASSWDRGQPQHF	TGTGCCAGCAGCTGGGACAGGGGTCAGCCCCAGCATTTT
NA	TRBV19	TRBJ2-7	NA	CASNPAGQSSYEQYF	TGTGCCTCAAACCCAGCGGGCCAAAGCTCCTACGAGCAGTACTTC
NA	TRBV20-1	TRBJ2-5	NA	CSARDRGHQETQYF	TGCAGTGCTAGAGATCGTGGGCATCAAGAGACCCAGTACTTC
NA	TRBV29-1	TRBJ2-6	NA	CSVEDAGANVLTF	TGCAGCGTTGAAGACGCAGGGGCCAACGTCCTGACTTTC
NA	TRBV19	TRBJ2-2	NA	CASSIDEGCGELFF	TGTGCCAGTAGTATAGACGAGGGCTGCGGGGAGCTGTTTTTT
NA	TRBV7-2	TRBJ1-2	NA	CASSLGGSEYGGYTF	TGTGCCAGCAGCTTAGGTGGCTCGGAGTATGGTGGCTACACCTTC
TRBD1	TRBV12-3/TRBV12-4	TRBJ1-6	few	CASRPGQGVSPLHF	TGTGCCAGCAGACCGGGACAGGGGGTTTCACCCCTCCACTTT
TRBD2	TRBV19	TRBJ2-7	NA	CASSSLAGVTEQYF	TGTGCCAGTAGTTCGCTAGCGGGAGTTACTGAGCAGTACTTC
NA	TRBV4-3	TRBJ1-2	once	CASSQDRRSGYTF	TGCGCCAGCAGCCAAGATAGGAGGAGTGGCTACACCTTC
TRBD1	TRBV6-6	TRBJ1-2	NA	CASSLQGENGYTF	TGTGCCAGCAGTCTACAGGGGGAGAATGGCTACACCTTC
NA	TRBV20-1	TRBJ2-5	NA	CSARDVRETQYF	TGCAGTGCTAGAGATGTGCGGGAGACCCAGTACTTC
NA	TRBV7-9	TRBJ1-6	few	CASSLANGLHNSPLHF	TGTGCCAGCAGCTTGGCCAATGGACTGCATAATTCACCCCTCCACTTT
NA	TRBV29-1	TRBJ2-3	NA	CSVERDTQYF	TGCAGCGTTGAAAGGGATACGCAGTATTTT
TRBD1	TRBV5-6	TRBJ1-1	few	CASSTAWRQGVTEAFF	TGTGCCAGCAGCACCGCATGGAGACAGGGTGTCACTGAAGCTTTCTTT
TRBD2	TRBV24-1	TRBJ2-7	NA	CATSDPSSGRDYEQYF	TGTGCCACCAGTGACCCCAGTAGCGGGAGGGACTACGAGCAGTACTTC
NA	TRBV7-6	TRBJ2-5	many	CASSLGTEATQYF	TGTGCCAGCAGCTTAGGGACGGAAGCCACCCAGTACTTC
NA	TRBV20-1	TRBJ1-4	many	CSALKADSTNEKLFF	TGCAGTGCGCTGAAGGCCGATTCAACTAATGAAAAACTGTTTTTT
NA	TRBV9	TRBJ1-1	NA	CASSVTVNTEASF	TGTGCCAGCAGCGTGACAGTAAACACTGAAGCTTCCTTT
NA	TRBV5-1	TRBJ2-7	many	CASSYGTGDYEQYF	TGCGCCAGCAGCTATGGTACTGGAGACTACGAGCAGTACTTC
NA	TRBV9	TRBJ1-6	NA	CASSYTGLSFLHF	TGTGCCAGCAGTTACACAGGTTTATCATTCCTCCACTTT
NA	TRBV11-1	TRBJ2-7	NA	CAWSVRRVLRGQYF	TGTGCCTGGAGTGTACGGAGGGTTTTACGCGGGCAGTACTTC
TRBD1	TRBV29-1	TRBJ1-2	many	CSVGQGRGGYTF	TGCAGCGTTGGACAGGGCCGCGGTGGCTACACCTTC
NA	TRBV25-1	TRBJ2-7	NA	CASTPGAGEQYF	TGTGCCAGCACCCCAGGGGCAGGGGAGCAGTACTTC
NA	TRBV5-1	TRBJ1-1	NA	CASSFGGGSNEAFF	TGCGCCAGCAGCTTTGGGGGGGGCTCTAATGAAGCTTTCTTT
TRBD2	TRBV20-1	TRBJ2-5	NA	CSARELAGFVETQYF	TGCAGTGCTAGGGAACTAGCGGGGTTTGTAGAGACCCAGTACTTC
TRBD1	TRBV7-6	TRBJ2-2	NA	CASRQRTGGFNTGELFF	TGTGCCAGCCGCCAGAGGACAGGGGGCTTTAACACCGGGGAGCTGTTTTTT
NA	TRBV15	TRBJ1-2	NA	CATAGVESGNTF	TGTGCCACCGCAGGGGTTGAGTCTGGAAACACCTTC
TRBD1	TRBV29-1	TRBJ2-5	NA	CSVGTREGQGAQETQYF	TGCAGCGTAGGCACACGAGAGGGACAGGGGGCCCAAGAGACCCAGTACTTC
TRBD2	TRBV2	TRBJ2-7	many	CASRLTSGPYEQYF	TGTGCCAGCAGGTTGACTAGCGGACCCTACGAGCAGTACTTC
NA	TRBV25-1	TRBJ2-2	few	CASSLRSYGELFF	TGTGCCAGCAGTTTGCGTTCTTACGGGGAGCTGTTTTTT
NA	TRBV10-3	TRBJ2-7	NA	CAIRYGYEQYF	TGTGCCATCCGATACGGATACGAGCAGTACTTC
TRBD1	TRBV19	TRBJ1-3	few	CASTEGQGSSGNTIYF	TGTGCCAGTACGGAGGGACAGGGGAGCTCTGGAAACACCATATATTTT
NA	TRBV20-1	TRBJ1-2	few	CSARDPTTDGYTF	TGCAGTGCTAGAGATCCAACTACAGATGGCTACACCTTC
NA	TRBV25-1	TRBJ2-2	once	CASSLSAGTTGELFF	TGTGCCAGCAGCTTATCGGCCGGGACCACCGGGGAGCTGTTTTTT
NA	TRBV10-3	TRBJ2-2	NA	CASSYTGRQGNTGELFF	TGTGCCAGCAGTTACACAGGGCGCCAGGGGAACACCGGGGAGCTGTTTTTT